This TCR beta chain stems from a study of T cell changes during pregnancy in multiple sclerosis. TCRdb keeps only in-frame clones here, not all; method: immunoSEQ multiplex PCR. The sample has about 59,000 clones, around 93% seen once. The TCR sequence derives from a female donor with multiple sclerosis, enrolled in a pregnancy study. The starting material was CD4+ T cells from peripheral blood mononuclear cells, obtained before pregnancy.

CDR3 region: CASSLVEGAREQYF. The CDR3, as DNA: TGTGCCAGCAGCTTAGTAGAGGGGGCGAGAGAGCAGTACTTC. The chain joins TRBV7-9 to TRBJ2-7; 7 bases are shared with TRBD1. Germline loops: CDR1 SEHNR, CDR2 FQNEAQ (reference sequence). This CDR3 spans 14 amino acids. J lost 7 bases, V lost 1 base, and 7 bases had no gene match.